Each of the 4 T cell receptor beta chains below was sequenced from the same sample in a study of beta chain features in type 1 diabetes. The study reverse transcribed the entire isolated RNA, so it sequenced expressed TCRB transcripts. Assay used: immunoSEQ multiplex PCR; TCRdb lists only in-frame clones, some missing. Among fewer than 200,000 clones, around an eighth were seen once, and the ten largest hold 0.55% to 0.8%. Sequenced sample: central memory CD4+ T cells from blood. The receptors come from a woman younger than 30 in good health.

There are a few counts of this clone. The CDR3 coding sequence is TGTGCCAGCAGCCCCGAGGGGGGGTTCTACAATGAGCAGTTCTTC. The encoded protein is CASSPEGGFYNEQFF. The genes are TRBV7-9 and TRBJ2-1; TRBD2 might be the D (7 bases). The CDR3 has 15 residues. Germline CDR1 reads SEHNR; CDR2 reads FQNEAQ (reference sequence). Trimming shortened V by 5 bases and J by 3 bases, and 14 bases separated the two germline ends. The full variable domain, rest sourced from reference TRBV7-9 and TRBJ2-1, is DTGVSQNPRHKITKRGQNVTFRCDPISEHNRLYWYRQTLGQGPEFLTYFQNEAQLEKSRLLSDRFSAERPKGSFSTLEIQRTEQGDSAMYLCASSPEGGFYNEQFFGPGTRLTVL.

The chain joins TRBV5-1 to TRBJ2-3; D perhaps matches TRBD2 (6 bases). Looked up from germline, CDR1 is SGHRS and CDR2 is YFSETQ. The CDR3 spans 14 residues. Trimming removed 0 bases from V and 5 bases from J, with 10 bases in between. The CDR3 DNA reads TGCGCCAGCAGCTTGGCCGTCGGGGGAGATACGCAGTATTTT. It codes for CASSLAVGGDTQYF.

The rearrangement uses TRBV10-3 and TRBJ2-5; maybe TRBD1 (6 bases). The CDR3 has 13 residues. With 10 bases removed from V and 4 bases from J, the gap between germline ends came to 16 bases. The germline V gene encodes CDR1 ENHRY and CDR2 SYGVKD. The CDR3 bases are TGTGCCACCCAACAGGGTTGGGGAGAGACCCAGTACTTC. It specifies CATQQGWGETQYF.

This clone showed up just a few times. The genes are TRBV18 and TRBJ2-7, with 11 bases identical to TRBD1. The CDR3 spans 14 residues. The junction had 8 bases not matched to a gene; V was cut back by 8 bases and J by 5 bases. Germline CDR1 reads KGHSH; CDR2 reads LQKENI. The DNA of the CDR3 is TGTGCCAGCCATGGACAGGGGGCTTTAAACGAGCAGTACTTC. As protein: CASHGQGALNEQYF.